Included here is one TCR beta chain sequence, with context. This clonotype showed up just a few times. What this receptor recognizes is not known. The sample holds no much larger clone one base away, and base qualities are not on file. This entry belongs to a study of T-cell reconstitution after alpha-beta-depleted transplantation in children (dated by TCRdb to the mid-2010s). Regarding the study in general: T-cell immune reconstitution after TCRalphabeta/CD19-depleted allogeneic hematopoietic cell transplantation in children was quantitatively tracked in the study by means of TCR repertoire profiling.

CDR1 and CDR2, per the germline V gene, are SQVTM and ANQGSEA. The germline V end is reduced by 4 bases and the J end by 6 bases; junction bases left unmatched: 9. The CDR3 numbers 15 residues from cysteine through phenylalanine. This entry keeps only the CDR3 DNA: 45 bases, framed from base 1. To prepare the library, PCR was applied. The listed sequencing device is Illumina HiSeq 2500. TCR library preparation used molecular barcoding, with unique molecular identifiers applied to normalize quantification of the TCRbeta repertoire. TCRdb trimmed public reads at Q25 via fastp, called clones via MiXCR and kept in-frame beta chains. Rows with one shared CDR3 protein collapse into an entry with the most common genes and DNA. In this sample the table shows around 500,000 distinct CDR3 sequences, approximately 13% of which occur a single time. Around 5.6% of the sample belongs to the ten largest clones.

The sequence derives from a human donor who donated a stem cell graft to a child with combined immunodeficiency. The rearranged chain carries TRBV29-1 and TRBJ2-1, with 10 bases matching TRBD2. The source material was PBMCs from the stem cell graft donor, sampled from the stem cell graft. The nucleotide sequence reads as follows: TGCAGCGTTGTTCCCGGGACTAGCGCCTTCAATGAGCAGTTCTTC. Translated, this is CSVVPGTSAFNEQFF.